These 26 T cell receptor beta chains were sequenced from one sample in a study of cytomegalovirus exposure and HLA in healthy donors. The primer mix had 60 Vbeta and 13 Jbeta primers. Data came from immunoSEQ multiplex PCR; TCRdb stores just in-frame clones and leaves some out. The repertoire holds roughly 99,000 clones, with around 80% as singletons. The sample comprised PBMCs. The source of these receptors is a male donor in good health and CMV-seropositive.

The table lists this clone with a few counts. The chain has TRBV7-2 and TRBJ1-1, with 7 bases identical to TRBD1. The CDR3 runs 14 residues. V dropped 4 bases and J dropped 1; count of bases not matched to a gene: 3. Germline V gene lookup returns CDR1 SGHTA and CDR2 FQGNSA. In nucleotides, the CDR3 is TGTGCCAGCAGCTCGCACAGGGGGAACACTGAAGCTTTCTTT. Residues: CASSSHRGNTEAFF.

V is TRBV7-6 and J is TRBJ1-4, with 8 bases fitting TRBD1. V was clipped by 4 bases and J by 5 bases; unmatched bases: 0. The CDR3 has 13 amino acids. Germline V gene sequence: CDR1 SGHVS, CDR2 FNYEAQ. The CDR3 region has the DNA TGTGCCAGCAGCTGGGACAGGAATGAAAAACTGTTTTTT. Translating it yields CASSWDRNEKLFF.

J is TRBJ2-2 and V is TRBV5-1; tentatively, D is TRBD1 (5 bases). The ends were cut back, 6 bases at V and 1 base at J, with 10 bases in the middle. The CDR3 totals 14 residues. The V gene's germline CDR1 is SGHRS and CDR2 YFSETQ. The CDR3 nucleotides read TGCGCCAGCAACCCTACAGGGAACACCGGGGAGCTGTTTTTT. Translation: CASNPTGNTGELFF.

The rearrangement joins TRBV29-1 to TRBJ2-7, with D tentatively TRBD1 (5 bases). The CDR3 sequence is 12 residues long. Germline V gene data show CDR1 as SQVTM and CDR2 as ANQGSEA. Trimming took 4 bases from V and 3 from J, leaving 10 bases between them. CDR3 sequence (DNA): TGCAGCGTTGCCAATCAGGGCTACGAGCAGTACTTC. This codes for CSVANQGYEQYF.

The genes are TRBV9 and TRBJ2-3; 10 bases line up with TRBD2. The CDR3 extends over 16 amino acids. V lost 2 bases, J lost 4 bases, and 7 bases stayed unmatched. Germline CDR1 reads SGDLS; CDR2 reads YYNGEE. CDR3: CASSVEKRGGSDTQYF. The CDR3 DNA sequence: TGTGCCAGCAGCGTTGAAAAGCGGGGGGGCTCAGATACGCAGTATTTT.

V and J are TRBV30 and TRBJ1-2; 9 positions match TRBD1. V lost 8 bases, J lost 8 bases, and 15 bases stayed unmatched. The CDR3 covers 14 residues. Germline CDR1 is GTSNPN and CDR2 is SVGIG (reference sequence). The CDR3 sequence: CAQRDRDRDFGYTF. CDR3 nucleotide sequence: TGTGCCCAGAGGGACCGGGACAGGGACTTCGGCTACACCTTC.

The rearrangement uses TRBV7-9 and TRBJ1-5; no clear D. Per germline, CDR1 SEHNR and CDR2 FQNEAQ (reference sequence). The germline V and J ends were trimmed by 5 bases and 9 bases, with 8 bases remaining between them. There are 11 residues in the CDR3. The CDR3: CASSLEGPQHF. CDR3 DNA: TGTGCCAGCAGCCTTGAGGGGCCCCAGCATTTT.

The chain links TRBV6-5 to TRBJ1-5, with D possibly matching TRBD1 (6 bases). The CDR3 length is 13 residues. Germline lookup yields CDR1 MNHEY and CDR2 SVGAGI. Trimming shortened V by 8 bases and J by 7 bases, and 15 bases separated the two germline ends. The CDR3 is CASSAGARQPQHF. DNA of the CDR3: TGTGCCAGCTCGGCGGGGGCCAGGCAGCCCCAGCATTTT.

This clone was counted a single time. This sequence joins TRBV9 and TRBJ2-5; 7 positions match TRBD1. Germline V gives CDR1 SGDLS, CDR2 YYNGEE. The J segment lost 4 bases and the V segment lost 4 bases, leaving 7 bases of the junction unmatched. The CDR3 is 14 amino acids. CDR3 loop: CASSPGGGRETQYF. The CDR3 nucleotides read TGTGCCAGCAGCCCAGGGGGTGGTCGAGAGACCCAGTACTTC.

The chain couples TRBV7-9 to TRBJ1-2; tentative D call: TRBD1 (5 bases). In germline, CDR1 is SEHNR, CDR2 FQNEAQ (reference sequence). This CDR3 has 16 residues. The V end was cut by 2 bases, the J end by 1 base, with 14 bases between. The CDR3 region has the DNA TGTGCCAGCAGCTTACAGGGCCCGTCACTTAACTATGGCTACACCTTC. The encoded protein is CASSLQGPSLNYGYTF.

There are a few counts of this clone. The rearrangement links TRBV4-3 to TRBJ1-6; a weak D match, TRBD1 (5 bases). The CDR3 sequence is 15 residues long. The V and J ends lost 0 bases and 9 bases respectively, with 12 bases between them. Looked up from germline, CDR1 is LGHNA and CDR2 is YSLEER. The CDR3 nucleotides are TGCGCCAGCAGCCAAGATGGCAGGGAAGGTTCACCCCTCCACTTT. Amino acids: CASSQDGREGSPLHF.

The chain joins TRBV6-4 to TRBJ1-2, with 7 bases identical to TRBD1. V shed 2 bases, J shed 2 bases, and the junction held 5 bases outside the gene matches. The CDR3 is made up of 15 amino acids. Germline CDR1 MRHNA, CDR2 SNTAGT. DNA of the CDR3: TGTGCCAGCAGTGACATGGAGGGGGCAAACTATGGCTACACCTTC. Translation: CASSDMEGANYGYTF.

The CDR3 DNA is TGTGCCAGCATCCCTGGGGAGGAAGCTAACTATGGCTACACCTTC. Translation gives CASIPGEEANYGYTF. The genes are TRBV7-2 and TRBJ1-2; D remains ambiguous. CDR1 is SGHTA, CDR2 FQGNSA, per germline. This CDR3 region has 15 residues. V was shortened by 7 bases and J by 0 bases, with 15 bases between the two germline ends. Full variable domain (missing parts from reference TRBV7-2 and TRBJ1-2): GAGVSQSPSNKVTEKGKDVELRCDPISGHTALYWYRQSLGQGLEFLIYFQGNSAPDKSGLPSDRFSAERTGGSVSTLTIQRTQQEDSAVYLCASIPGEEANYGYTFGSGTRLTVV.

CDR3 sequence (DNA): TGTGCCAGCAGCCCCTATGACACGTCCTACGAGCAGTACTTC. Its translation: CASSPYDTSYEQYF. The chain has TRBV5-4 and TRBJ2-7; D is ambiguous. This CDR3 is built from 14 residues. Trimming removed 4 bases at V and 1 base at J, with 12 bases between. Germline V gene lookup returns CDR1 SGHNT and CDR2 YYREEE (reference sequence).

In DNA, the CDR3 is TGCGCCAGCAGTTCCCGGGGGTCCGCCGCTGAAGCTTTCTTT. Its protein product is CASSSRGSAAEAFF. The genes are TRBV5-1 and TRBJ1-1, with D perhaps matching TRBD1 (5 bases). Germline CDR1 reads SGHRS; CDR2 reads YFSETQ. Trimming took 5 bases from V and 6 from J, leaving 17 bases between them. This CDR3 is built from 14 residues.

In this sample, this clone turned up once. The CDR3, as DNA: TGTGCCAGCAGCCCTCCGACAGGGGTGAACACTGAAGCTTTCTTT. It translates to CASSPPTGVNTEAFF. The genes are TRBV7-9 and TRBJ1-1; 8 positions agree with TRBD1. Germline V gives CDR1 SEHNR, CDR2 FQNEAQ (reference sequence). V lost 5 bases to trimming and J lost 0 bases; unmatched junction nucleotides: 5. This CDR3 is built from 15 residues.

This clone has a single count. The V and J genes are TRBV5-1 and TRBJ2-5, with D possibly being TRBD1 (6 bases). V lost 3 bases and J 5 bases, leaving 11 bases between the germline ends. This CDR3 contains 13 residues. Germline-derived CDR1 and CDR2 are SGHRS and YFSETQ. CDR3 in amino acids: CASSSRDTETQYF. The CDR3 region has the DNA TGCGCCAGCAGCTCCCGGGACACGGAGACCCAGTACTTC.

In DNA form, the CDR3 reads TGCGCCAGCAGCAGGGGACAGGGGGCCGGGGAGCTGTTTTTT. Its translation: CASSRGQGAGELFF. This chain connects TRBV5-1 to TRBJ2-2; TRBD1 aligns across 11 bases. This CDR3 is built from 14 residues. The V gene's germline CDR1 is SGHRS and CDR2 YFSETQ. With 4 bases clipped from V and 6 bases from J, the junction kept 2 bases outside the gene matches.

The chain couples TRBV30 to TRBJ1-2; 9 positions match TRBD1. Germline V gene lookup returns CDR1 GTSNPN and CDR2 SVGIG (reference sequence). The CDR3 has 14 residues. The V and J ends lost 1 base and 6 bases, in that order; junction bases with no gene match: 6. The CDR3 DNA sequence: TGTGCCTGGAGTGATACCGGGACAGGGAATGGCTACACCTTC. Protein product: CAWSDTGTGNGYTF.

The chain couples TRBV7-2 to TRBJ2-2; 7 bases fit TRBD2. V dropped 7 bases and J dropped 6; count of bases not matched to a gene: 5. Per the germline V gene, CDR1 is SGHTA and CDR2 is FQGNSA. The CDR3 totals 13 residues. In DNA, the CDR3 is TGTGCCAGCATGTCGGGGGGTCCCGGGGAGCTGTTTTTT. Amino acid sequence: CASMSGGPGELFF.

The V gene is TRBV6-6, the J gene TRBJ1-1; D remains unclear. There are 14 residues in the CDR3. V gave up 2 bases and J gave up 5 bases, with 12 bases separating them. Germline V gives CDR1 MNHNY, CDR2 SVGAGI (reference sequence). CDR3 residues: CASSYRQKGTEAFF. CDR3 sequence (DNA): TGTGCCAGCAGTTACAGACAAAAAGGAACTGAAGCTTTCTTT.

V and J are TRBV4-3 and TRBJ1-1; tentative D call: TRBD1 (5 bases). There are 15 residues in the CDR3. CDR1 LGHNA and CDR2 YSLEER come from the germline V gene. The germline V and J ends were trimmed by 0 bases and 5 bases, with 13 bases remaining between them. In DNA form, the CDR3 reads TGCGCCAGCAGCCAAGATAGGGCAGGGAAGACTGAAGCTTTCTTT. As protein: CASSQDRAGKTEAFF.

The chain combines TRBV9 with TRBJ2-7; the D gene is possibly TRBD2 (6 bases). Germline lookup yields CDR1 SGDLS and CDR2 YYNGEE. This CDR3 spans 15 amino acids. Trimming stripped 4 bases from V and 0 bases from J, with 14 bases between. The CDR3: CASSRGNRYSYEQYF. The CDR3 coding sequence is TGTGCCAGCAGCCGGGGGAACAGGTACTCCTACGAGCAGTACTTC.

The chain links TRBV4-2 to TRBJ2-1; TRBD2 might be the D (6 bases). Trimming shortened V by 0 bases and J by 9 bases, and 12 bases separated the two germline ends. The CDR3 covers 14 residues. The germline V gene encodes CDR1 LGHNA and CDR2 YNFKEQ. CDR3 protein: CASSQEAMGGEQFF. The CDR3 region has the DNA TGTGCCAGCAGCCAAGAGGCGATGGGAGGTGAGCAGTTCTTC.

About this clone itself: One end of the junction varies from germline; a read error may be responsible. CDR3 coding DNA: TGTGCCAGCAGCCGGACAGGGAACGCTGAAGCTTTCTTT. Translating it yields CASSRTGNAEAFF. V gene TRBV25-1 combines with J gene TRBJ1-1, with 8 bases that match TRBD1. Germline loops: CDR1 MGHDK, CDR2 SYGVNS. The CDR3 is made up of 13 amino acids.

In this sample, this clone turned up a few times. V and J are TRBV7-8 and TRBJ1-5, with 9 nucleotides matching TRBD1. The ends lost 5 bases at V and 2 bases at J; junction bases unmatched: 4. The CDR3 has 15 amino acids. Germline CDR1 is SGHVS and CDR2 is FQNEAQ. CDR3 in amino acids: CASSPTGGRNQPQHF. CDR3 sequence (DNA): TGTGCCAGCAGCCCGACAGGGGGGCGCAATCAGCCCCAGCATTTT.